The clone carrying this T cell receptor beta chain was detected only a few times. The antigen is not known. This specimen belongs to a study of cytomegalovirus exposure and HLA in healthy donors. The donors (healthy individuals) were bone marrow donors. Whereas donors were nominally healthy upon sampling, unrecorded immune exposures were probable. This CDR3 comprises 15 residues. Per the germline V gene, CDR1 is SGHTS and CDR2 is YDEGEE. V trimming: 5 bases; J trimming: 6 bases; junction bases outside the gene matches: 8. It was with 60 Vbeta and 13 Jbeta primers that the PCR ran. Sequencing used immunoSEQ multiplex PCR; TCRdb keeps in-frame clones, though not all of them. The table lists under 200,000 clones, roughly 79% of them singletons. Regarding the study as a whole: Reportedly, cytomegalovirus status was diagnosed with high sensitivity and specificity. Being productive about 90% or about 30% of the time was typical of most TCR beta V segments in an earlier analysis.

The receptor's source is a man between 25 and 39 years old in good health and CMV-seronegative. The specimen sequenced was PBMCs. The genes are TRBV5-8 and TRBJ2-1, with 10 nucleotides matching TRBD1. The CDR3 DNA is TGTGCCAGCAGGAGGAGACAGGGGGCTTTCAATGAGCAGTTCTTC. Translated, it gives CASRRRQGAFNEQFF.